This is a list of T cell receptor beta chains from one sample in a study of blood T cell repertoires in COVID-19. The repertoire was sequenced with immunoSEQ multiplex PCR; TCRdb's copy has only in-frame clones and lacks some. The sample lists 100,000 to 150,000 clones, approximately 70% seen once, with approximately 1.9% in the top ten. Sequencing was done on a sample of peripheral blood. The receptors shown here come from a woman between 70 and 85 years old with acute or convalescent COVID-19. The CDR3 runs from the conserved cysteine through the conserved F or W. The D gene is left open where the match is weak. Clone size is shown for a subset of rows, as once, few, many or a class of expanded clone.

D: TRBD2
size: -
J: TRBJ2-2
V: TRBV4-3
CDR3: CASSQHLAGVANTGELFF
DNA: TGCGCCAGCAGCCAACACCTAGCGGGCGTGGCGAACACCGGGGAGCTGTTTTTT

D: -
size: -
J: TRBJ1-1
V: TRBV12-2
CDR3: CASRPGWDSLRAFF
DNA: TGTGCAAGTCGACCCGGGTGGGACAGCTTAAGAGCTTTCTTT

D: -
size: -
J: TRBJ2-2
V: TRBV7-2
CDR3: CASSQRGGWSTGELFF
DNA: TGTGCCAGCAGCCAGAGAGGAGGTTGGAGCACCGGGGAGCTGTTTTTT

D: -
size: -
J: TRBJ2-3
V: TRBV4-3
CDR3: CASSQAGFWDTQYF
DNA: TGCGCCAGCAGCCAGGCAGGTTTTTGGGATACGCAGTATTTT

D: TRBD1
size: -
J: TRBJ1-4
V: TRBV18
CDR3: CASSSRQGIGEKLFF
DNA: TGTGCCAGCTCATCAAGACAGGGTATAGGGGAAAAACTGTTTTTT

D: -
size: -
J: TRBJ1-5
V: TRBV10-3
CDR3: CAISRDNQPQHF
DNA: TGTGCCATCAGTCGGGACAATCAGCCCCAGCATTTT

D: -
size: -
J: TRBJ1-1
V: TRBV19
CDR3: CASRRPGQNTEAFF
DNA: TGTGCCAGTAGGAGACCGGGACAGAACACTGAAGCTTTCTTT

D: -
size: -
J: TRBJ2-5
V: TRBV19
CDR3: CASSSQKKETQYF
DNA: TGTGCCAGTAGTTCGCAGAAAAAAGAGACCCAGTACTTC

D: -
size: few
J: TRBJ1-2
V: TRBV10-1
CDR3: CASSDRVLVWENYGYTF
DNA: TGCGCCAGCAGTGACAGGGTATTGGTATGGGAAAACTATGGCTACACCTTC

D: TRBD2
size: -
J: TRBJ2-7
V: TRBV30
CDR3: CAWGHGGAVEQYF
DNA: TGTGCCTGGGGCCACGGGGGGGCTGTCGAGCAGTACTTC

D: TRBD2
size: -
J: TRBJ2-7
V: TRBV5-6
CDR3: CASSSGVGLAGGTYEQYF
DNA: TGTGCCAGCAGCTCTGGGGTGGGACTAGCGGGGGGAACCTACGAGCAGTACTTC